The subject of this entry is one T cell receptor beta chain. These data originate in a study of blood T cell repertoires in COVID-19. About the study: The cDNA or gDNA used as material had been derived from T cells, B-cell-depleted T cells, or PBMCs.

The CDR3 loop spans 14 amino acids. Trimming removed 8 bases from V and 2 bases from J, with 16 bases in between. Germline CDR1 ENHRY, CDR2 SYGVKD. TCRdb's copy holds only in-frame clones and misses some; the assay was immunoSEQ multiplex PCR. The data hold 200,000 to 250,000 clones, with around 84% observed a single time. The receptor was isolated from a woman between 40 and 55 years old who had recovered from COVID-19. This chain connects TRBV10-3 to TRBJ2-7; possible D gene TRBD1, 6 bases. Input material: PBMCs or T cells enriched from blood (not recorded which). The CDR3 loop is CAISFGRDTYEQYF. In DNA, the CDR3 is TGTGCCATCTCTTTCGGCAGGGACACCTACGAGCAGTACTTC.